These T cell receptor beta chains were read from a single sample in a study of blood T cell repertoires in COVID-19. Only in-frame clones appear in the TCRdb table, and some are missing; sequencing was by immunoSEQ multiplex PCR. The sample carries over 50,000 clones, about nine tenths recorded once. Sequencing was carried out using peripheral blood. The receptors shown here come from a man older than 75 with acute or convalescent COVID-19. Both conserved end residues are trimmed from each CDR3. Where a row states a size, it is once, few, many or the class of an expanded clone; other rows omit it.

V	size	J	CDR3
TRBV4-3	.	TRBJ1-6	ASSARAGTGNSYNSPLH
TRBV5-4	.	TRBJ1-1	ATPLAGGTEAF
TRBV6-5	.	TRBJ2-2	ATQGGVGPGELF
TRBV15	.	TRBJ2-5	ATSRELAGPGTQY
TRBV9	.	TRBJ1-1	ASSVAPGGAVMNTEAF
TRBV5-1	.	TRBJ2-1	ASSPTSGLQGNEQF
TRBV19	.	TRBJ1-5	ASIHTLSGSPGNQPQH
TRBV6-1	once	TRBJ2-1	ASSEGRTSGFYNEQF
TRBV7-8	.	TRBJ1-2	ASSSNRDGLRGYT
TRBV2	.	TRBJ1-5	ASRLGGTSNQPQH
TRBV30	once	TRBJ2-7	AWSVPGTGPYEQY
TRBV7-3	.	TRBJ2-7	ASSLYGTGRIYEQY
TRBV4-1	.	TRBJ1-5	ASSQRLSNQPQH
TRBV27	.	TRBJ1-1	ASSLNPDRITEAF
TRBV29-1	.	TRBJ1-2	SVAGVQGIFNYGYT
TRBV11-2	.	TRBJ2-3	ASEWAGRGTDTQY
TRBV10-3	.	TRBJ2-7	AISEGQGTYEQY
TRBV7-6	.	TRBJ2-3	ASSLGLAGGISDTQY
TRBV7-9	.	TRBJ2-2	ASSVDSPTGELF
TRBV5-1	.	TRBJ1-4	ASSGGRISEKLF
TRBV5-5	.	TRBJ2-5	ASTYSPSQETQY
TRBV12-5	.	TRBJ2-5	ASGSRGQGDETQY
TRBV25-1	.	TRBJ2-2	ASMGHRSTGELF
TRBV5-1	.	TRBJ2-7	ASSSDSTSYEQY
TRBV19	.	TRBJ1-1	ASSTQGNTEAF
TRBV10-2	.	TRBJ2-1	ATRDSPYNEQF
TRBV6-5	.	TRBJ1-2	ASSLRTGHYGYT
TRBV6-5	.	TRBJ2-2	ASTSGGFTGELF
TRBV29-1	.	TRBJ1-4	SANRQSGKLF
TRBV9	once	TRBJ2-5	ASSVVGQGTQETQY
TRBV10-1	.	TRBJ2-5	ASSEAGVQETQY
TRBV5-1	.	TRBJ2-7	ASSTDRGRSYEQY
TRBV21-1	.	TRBJ2-3	ASSEQQRFVVGGTDTQY
TRBV6-5	.	TRBJ2-1	ASSRPGTGGHEQF
TRBV30	once	TRBJ1-1	AWTTTGAITNTEAF
TRBV30	.	TRBJ1-2	AWSETGGPNYGYT
TRBV6-5	.	TRBJ2-3	ASSYNSGARTDTQY
TRBV25-1	.	TRBJ2-3	ASRTGVLSTDTQY
TRBV14	.	TRBJ1-1	ASSRTGGTEAF
TRBV5-4	once	TRBJ1-2	ASSKFSGGVYGYT
TRBV5-6	.	TRBJ1-1	ASSLSDREAF
TRBV30	.	TRBJ2-3	AWSPEGRGIIIDTQY
TRBV6-2/TRBV6-3	once	TRBJ2-5	ASSYGHPAGGRETQY
TRBV5-1	.	TRBJ1-2	ASSLEGQNYGYT